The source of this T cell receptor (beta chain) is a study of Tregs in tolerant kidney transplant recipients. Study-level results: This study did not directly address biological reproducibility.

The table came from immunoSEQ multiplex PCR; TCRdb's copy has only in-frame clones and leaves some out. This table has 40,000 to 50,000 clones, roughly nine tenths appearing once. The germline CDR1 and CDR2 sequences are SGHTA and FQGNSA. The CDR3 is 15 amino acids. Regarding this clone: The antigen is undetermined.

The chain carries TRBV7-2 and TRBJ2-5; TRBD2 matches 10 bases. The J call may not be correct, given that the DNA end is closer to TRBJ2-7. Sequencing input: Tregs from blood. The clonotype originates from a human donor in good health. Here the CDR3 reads CASSLGLAWTYEQYF. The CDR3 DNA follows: TGTGCCAGCAGCTTGGGACTAGCGTGGACCTACGAGCAGTACTTC.